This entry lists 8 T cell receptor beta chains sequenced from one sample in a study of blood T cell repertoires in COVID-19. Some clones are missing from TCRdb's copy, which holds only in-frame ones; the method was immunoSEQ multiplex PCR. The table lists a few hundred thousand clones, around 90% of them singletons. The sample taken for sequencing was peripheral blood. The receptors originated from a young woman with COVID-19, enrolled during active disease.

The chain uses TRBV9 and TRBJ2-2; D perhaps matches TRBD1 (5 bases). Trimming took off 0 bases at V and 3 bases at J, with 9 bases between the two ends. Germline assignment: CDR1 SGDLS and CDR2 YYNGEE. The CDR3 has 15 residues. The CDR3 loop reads CASSVDSGYTGELFF. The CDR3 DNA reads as TGTGCCAGCAGCGTAGATTCAGGGTACACCGGGGAGCTGTTTTTT.

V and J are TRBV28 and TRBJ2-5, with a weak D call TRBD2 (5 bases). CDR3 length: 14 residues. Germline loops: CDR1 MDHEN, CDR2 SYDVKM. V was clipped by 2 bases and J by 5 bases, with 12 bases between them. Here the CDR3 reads CASSLSQSGETQYF. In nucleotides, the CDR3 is TGTGCCAGCAGTTTAAGTCAGAGCGGCGAGACCCAGTACTTC.

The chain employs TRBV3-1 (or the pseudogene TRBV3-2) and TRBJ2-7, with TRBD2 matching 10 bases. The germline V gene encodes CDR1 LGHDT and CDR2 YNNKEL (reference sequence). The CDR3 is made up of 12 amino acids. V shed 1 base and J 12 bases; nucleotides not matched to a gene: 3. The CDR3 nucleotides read TGTGCCAGCAGCCAAGGGCTAGCGGGAGTGTACTTC. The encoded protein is CASSQGLAGVYF.

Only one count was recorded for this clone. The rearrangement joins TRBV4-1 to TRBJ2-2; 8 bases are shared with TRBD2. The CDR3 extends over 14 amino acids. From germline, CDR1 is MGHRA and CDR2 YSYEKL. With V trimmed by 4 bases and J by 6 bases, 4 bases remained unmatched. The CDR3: CASSLGLAAGELFF. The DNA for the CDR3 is TGCGCCAGCAGCCTTGGACTAGCTGCCGGGGAGCTGTTTTTT.

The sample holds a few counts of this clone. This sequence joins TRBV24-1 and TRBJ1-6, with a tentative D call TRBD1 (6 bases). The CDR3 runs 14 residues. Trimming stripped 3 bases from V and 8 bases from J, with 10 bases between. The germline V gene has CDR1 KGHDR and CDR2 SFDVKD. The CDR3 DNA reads TGTGCCACCAGTGATAACAGGGAGTATTCACCCCTCCACTTT. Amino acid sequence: CATSDNREYSPLHF.

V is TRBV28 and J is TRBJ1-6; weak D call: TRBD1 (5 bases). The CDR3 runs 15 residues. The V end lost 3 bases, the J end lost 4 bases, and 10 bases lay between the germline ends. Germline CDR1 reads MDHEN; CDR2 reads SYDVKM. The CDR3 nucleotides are TGTGCCAGCAGTTTCCCGGGGGGTTATAATTCACCCCTCCACTTT. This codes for CASSFPGGYNSPLHF.

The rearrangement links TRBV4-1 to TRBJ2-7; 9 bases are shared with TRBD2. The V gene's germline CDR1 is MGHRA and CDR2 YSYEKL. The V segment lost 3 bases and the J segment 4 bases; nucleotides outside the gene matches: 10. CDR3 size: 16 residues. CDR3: CASSHLGREGQYEQYF. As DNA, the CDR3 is TGCGCCAGCAGCCACCTAGGGCGGGAGGGCCAGTACGAGCAGTACTTC.

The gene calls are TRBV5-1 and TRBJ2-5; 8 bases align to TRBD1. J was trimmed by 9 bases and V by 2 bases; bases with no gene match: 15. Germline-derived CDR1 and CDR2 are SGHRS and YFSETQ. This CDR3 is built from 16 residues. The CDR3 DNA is TGCGCCAGCAGCTTCGACGGCGGAGGACAGGGATCGGCCCAGTACTTC. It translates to CASSFDGGGQGSAQYF.